The 7 T cell receptor beta chains presented below share a single source sample, sequenced in a study of blood T cell repertoires in COVID-19. The table came from immunoSEQ multiplex PCR; TCRdb's copy has only in-frame clones and leaves some out. The sample holds under 350,000 clones, about 89% seen once. The sequencing input was PBMCs or T cells enriched from blood (not recorded which). The receptors were gathered from a woman between 18 and 29 years old who had recovered from COVID-19.

The chain links TRBV3-1 (or the pseudogene TRBV3-2) to TRBJ2-3; D may be TRBD1 (5 bases). The V end lost 0 bases, the J end lost 3 bases, and 10 bases lay between the germline ends. The CDR3 spans 15 residues. CDR1 and CDR2 (germline): LGHDT, YNNKEL (reference sequence). Written as DNA, the CDR3 is TGTGCCAGCAGCCAAGATGGGGCAGGGACAGATACGCAGTATTTT. Residues: CASSQDGAGTDTQYF.

This clone turned up a few times. The chain joins TRBV12-3 or TRBV12-4 to TRBJ1-1, with 10 bases lining up with TRBD1. The CDR3 totals 13 residues. The V gene end was trimmed by 3 bases and the J gene end by 10 bases; junction bases not matched to a gene: 5. As DNA, the CDR3 is TGTGCCAGCAGTTTGACAGGGGGCCTAAGAGCTTTCTTT. Protein: CASSLTGGLRAFF.

This chain uses TRBV2 with TRBJ2-1; perhaps TRBD1 as D (5 bases). Germline V lookup: CDR1 SNHLY, CDR2 FYNNEI. This CDR3 has 15 amino acids. Trimming left V 4 bases short and J 0 bases short, with 10 bases between. The DNA for the CDR3 is TGTGCCAGCAGTGGGGTACAGGACTCCTACAATGAGCAGTTCTTC. Amino acids: CASSGVQDSYNEQFF.

The rearrangement joins TRBV10-3 to TRBJ2-7; TRBD1 aligns across 7 bases. CDR1 is ENHRY and CDR2 is SYGVKD in the germline V gene. The CDR3 is 14 residues long. The J segment lost 6 bases and the V segment lost 3 bases, leaving 8 bases of the junction unmatched. This CDR3 reads CAISDTGTVFEQYF. The DNA of the CDR3 is TGTGCCATCAGTGACACCGGGACAGTCTTCGAGCAGTACTTC.

This clone was seen a few times. Other nucleotide sequences from this sample produce the same CDR3. V is TRBV28 and J is TRBJ2-3; a weak D match, TRBD2 (6 bases). The CDR3 contains 15 residues. The V and J ends lost 5 bases and 1 base respectively, with 13 bases between them. Germline V gene data show CDR1 as MDHEN and CDR2 as SYDVKM. The CDR3 nucleotides are TGTGCCAGCAGTAAGCGGACGGGGGGCACAGATACGCAGTATTTT. Encoded protein: CASSKRTGGTDTQYF.

This chain connects TRBV2 to TRBJ2-2, with 7 bases lining up with TRBD2. CDR1 is SNHLY and CDR2 is FYNNEI in the germline V gene. The J segment lost 8 bases and the V segment lost 4 bases, leaving 13 bases of the junction unmatched. CDR3 length: 16 residues. The CDR3 DNA is TGTGCCAGCAGTGGCGGTAGCGGGTCACGGTGGGGGGAGCTGTTTTTT. Its protein product is CASSGGSGSRWGELFF. Complete variable domain (other parts from reference TRBV2 and TRBJ2-2): EPEVTQTPSHQVTQMGQEVILRCVPISNHLYFYWYRQILGQKVEFLVSFYNNEISEKSEIFDDQFSVERPDGSNFTLKIRSTKLEDSAMYFCASSGGSGSRWGELFFGEGSRLTVL.

The rearrangement uses TRBV5-1 and TRBJ2-2; D possibly corresponds to TRBD1 (6 bases). The CDR3 runs 17 residues. Germline CDR1 reads SGHRS; CDR2 reads YFSETQ. Trimming took off 4 bases at V and 5 bases at J, with 21 bases between the two ends. CDR3 in amino acids: CASSHGGVRGSTGELFF. The CDR3 DNA follows: TGCGCCAGCAGCCATGGTGGTGTCAGGGGTTCGACCGGGGAGCTGTTTTTT.